A single sample gave rise to the 10 T cell receptor beta chains below, sequenced in a study of blood T cell repertoires in COVID-19. The repertoire was sequenced with immunoSEQ multiplex PCR; TCRdb's copy has only in-frame clones and lacks some. The sample lists about 140,000 clones; roughly 86% were seen once. Sequencing was carried out using peripheral blood. These receptors all stem from a man aged 50 to 60 with active or convalescent COVID-19.

The chain joins TRBV27 to TRBJ2-2, with 8 bases that match TRBD2. The V gene end was trimmed by 3 bases and the J gene end by 4 bases; junction bases not matched to a gene: 4. The V gene's germline CDR1 is MNHEY and CDR2 SMNVEV (reference sequence). CDR3 length: 15 residues. The CDR3 reads CASSFTSGSTGELFF. CDR3 nucleotides: TGTGCCAGCAGTTTTACGAGCGGGAGCACCGGGGAGCTGTTTTTT.

This clone is a singleton in its sample. The chain joins TRBV6-5 to TRBJ2-1; D is perhaps TRBD2 (6 bases). Germline V gives CDR1 MNHEY, CDR2 SVGAGI. This CDR3 has 14 amino acids. The V end lost 2 bases, the J end lost 4 bases, and 9 bases lay between the germline ends. The CDR3: CASSYGLLYNEQFF. The CDR3 DNA follows: TGTGCCAGCAGTTACGGACTACTATACAATGAGCAGTTCTTC.

The chain combines TRBV3-1 (or the pseudogene TRBV3-2) with TRBJ2-2, with a possible D match to TRBD2 (5 bases). Per the germline V gene, CDR1 is LGHDT and CDR2 is YNNKEL (reference sequence). The length of the CDR3 is 14 residues. Trimming took off 1 base at V and 9 bases at J, with 12 bases between the two ends. The CDR3 DNA is TGTGCCAGCAGCCAAGTCCAGGCGGGCCGGGAGCTGTTTTTT. Translation gives CASSQVQAGRELFF.

The chain is built from TRBV28 and TRBJ2-5, with 8 bases aligning to TRBD1. The CDR3 is made up of 17 amino acids. CDR1 is MDHEN and CDR2 is SYDVKM in the germline V gene. Trimming at V came to 5 bases and at J to 1 base, leaving 12 bases not matched to a gene. The CDR3 here is CASSIRRQGSLQETQYF. In DNA, the CDR3 is TGTGCCAGCAGTATTAGAAGACAGGGGAGTCTCCAAGAGACCCAGTACTTC.

CDR3 residues: CASSPSLPGTADGYTF. CDR3 coding DNA: TGTGCCAGCTCACCAAGCTTACCCGGAACAGCGGATGGCTACACCTTC. The chain carries TRBV18 and TRBJ1-2; no definite D call. CDR1 is KGHSH, CDR2 LQKENI, per germline. Trimming removed 2 bases from V and 6 bases from J, with 19 bases in between. This CDR3 region has 16 residues.

The chain recombines TRBV28 with TRBJ2-1; TRBD2 aligns across 9 bases. After removal of 2 bases from V and 0 bases from J, the junction contained 8 bases not matched to a gene. The germline CDR1 and CDR2 sequences are MDHEN and SYDVKM. This CDR3 has 18 residues. The CDR3 here is CASSLGSSGMNSYNEQFF. CDR3 nucleotide sequence: TGTGCCAGCAGTTTAGGGTCTAGCGGGATGAACTCCTACAATGAGCAGTTCTTC.

The rearrangement links TRBV27 to TRBJ2-7; 9 bases align to TRBD2. This CDR3 contains 16 residues. J lost 3 bases, V lost 0 bases, and 6 bases had no gene match. In germline, CDR1 is MNHEY, CDR2 SMNVEV (reference sequence). Here the CDR3 reads CASSLSLAGRYYEQYF. DNA for the CDR3: TGTGCCAGCAGTTTATCTCTAGCGGGAAGATACTACGAGCAGTACTTC.

J is TRBJ2-1 and V is TRBV3-1 (or the pseudogene TRBV3-2); 7 bases line up with TRBD2. Germline CDR1 LGHDT, CDR2 YNNKEL (reference sequence). The CDR3 is 20 residues long. V shed 3 bases, J shed 11 bases, and the junction held 28 bases outside the gene matches. CDR3 sequence: CASSHTKGASGFWASHKQFF. The CDR3, as DNA: TGTGCCAGCAGCCACACAAAAGGAGCTAGCGGTTTTTGGGCATCACACAAGCAGTTCTTC.

This rearrangement joins TRBV7-9 to TRBJ2-7; 9 nucleotides line up with TRBD2. V gave up 1 base and J gave up 0 bases; unmatched junction bases: 4. Germline loops: CDR1 SEHNR, CDR2 FQNEAQ (reference sequence). This CDR3 contains 16 residues. The CDR3 reads CASSLDSSGSSYEQYF. The DNA for the CDR3 is TGTGCCAGCAGCTTAGATAGTAGCGGGAGCTCCTACGAGCAGTACTTC.

V gene TRBV19 combines with J gene TRBJ1-1, with 9 bases fitting TRBD1. There are 13 residues in the CDR3. CDR1 is LNHDA, CDR2 SQIVND, per germline (reference sequence). V was pared by 6 bases and J by 5 bases, with 4 bases of the junction left unmatched. CDR3 sequence (DNA): TGTGCCAGTAGAACAGGGGGCCGTACTGAAGCTTTCTTT. Protein product: CASRTGGRTEAFF.